The 30 T cell receptor beta chains below come from one sample, sequenced in a study of monozygotic twins with inflammatory bowel disease. For each CDR3 protein, TCRdb gives one entry from its re-call of the 5' RACE reads, without DNA. The sample totals over 130,000 distinct CDR3 sequences; its top ten clones hold less than 3%. Sequencing was performed on blood. These receptors came from a human donor with ulcerative colitis or Crohn's disease, or a healthy co-twin of an affected twin (not recorded which).

The genes are TRBV5-1 and TRBJ2-3; the D call from TCRdb, TRBD1, cannot be confirmed without DNA. CDR1 is SGHRS, CDR2 YFSETQ, per germline. The CDR3 runs 13 residues. CDR3 loop: CASKTGITDTQYF.

This chain joins TRBV7-3 and TRBJ2-7; TCRdb proposes TRBD1, but this gene call is untestable without DNA. The CDR3 spans 15 residues. Germline V gene lookup returns CDR1 SGHTA and CDR2 FQGTGA. The CDR3: CASSLSPGEGTEQYF.

This chain connects TRBV15 to TRBJ2-3; TCRdb indicates TRBD2, and absent DNA this call remains unverified. The CDR3 covers 15 residues. Germline assignment: CDR1 LNHNV and CDR2 YYDKDF (reference sequence). The CDR3 here is CATRFGTSGTDTQYF. Together with reference TRBV15 and TRBJ2-3, the CDR3 gives the full variable domain: DAMVIQNPRYQVTQFGKPVTLSCSQTLNHNVMYWYQQKSSQAPKLLFHYYDKDFNNEADTPDNFQSRRPNTSFCFLDIRSPGLGDTAMYLCATRFGTSGTDTQYFGPGTRLTVL.

This chain connects TRBV7-8 to TRBJ2-1; with no DNA, the TCRdb D assignment of TRBD1 cannot be verified. Germline values: CDR1 SGHVS, CDR2 FQNEAQ. This CDR3 region has 15 residues. The CDR3 loop is CASSLAGTPVAEQFF.

The chain links TRBV20-1 to TRBJ1-5. This CDR3 is 12 amino acids long. CDR1 DFQATT and CDR2 SNEGSKA come from the germline V gene (reference sequence). CDR3 protein: CSARTSGQPQHF.

The chain is built from TRBV12-3 or TRBV12-4 and TRBJ1-1; TCRdb's assignment of TRBD1 cannot be checked, as there is no DNA. CDR3 size: 14 residues. CDR3 amino acids: CASNTNGGSTEAFF.

The chain uses TRBV28 and TRBJ2-5; TCRdb picks TRBD2, but there is no DNA to check that call. Per the germline V gene, CDR1 is MDHEN and CDR2 is SYDVKM. The CDR3 sequence is 16 residues long. CDR3: CASQLAGGGGFETQYF.

The chain links TRBV7-3 to TRBJ2-3; the D call from TCRdb, TRBD1, cannot be confirmed without DNA. The length of the CDR3 is 13 residues. Germline V lookup: CDR1 SGHTA, CDR2 FQGTGA. The CDR3 sequence: CASSLWGADTQYF.

This rearrangement joins TRBV7-2 to TRBJ2-7; as DNA is missing, the TRBD1 call by TCRdb cannot be tested. The CDR3 extends over 13 amino acids. The V gene's germline CDR1 is SGHTA and CDR2 FQGNSA. CDR3: CASSPYTGYEQYF.

The chain employs TRBV6-5 and TRBJ1-2; the TCRdb call, TRBD1, lacks DNA for checking. The CDR3 has 15 residues. Germline loops: CDR1 MNHEY, CDR2 SVGAGI. CDR3: CASSYLGQGNYGYTF.

V usage is TRBV20-1 and J usage is TRBJ2-5; TCRdb designates TRBD1, a call that cannot be tested without DNA. This CDR3 region has 14 residues. The germline gives CDR1 DFQATT, CDR2 SNEGSKA (reference sequence). CDR3 residues: CSARGTAAGRAQYF.

This chain uses TRBV5-1 with TRBJ2-7; TCRdb's D gene call, TRBD2, goes unchecked for lack of DNA. There are 14 residues in the CDR3. Germline assignment: CDR1 SGHRS and CDR2 YFSETQ. This CDR3 is CASSQTAAPYEQYF.

V gene TRBV12-3 or TRBV12-4 combines with J gene TRBJ1-5; TCRdb designates TRBD1, a call that cannot be tested without DNA. The CDR3 covers 15 residues. This CDR3 reads CASSYRENSNQPQHF.

The genes are TRBV12-3 or TRBV12-4 and TRBJ1-5. The length of the CDR3 is 15 residues. The CDR3 sequence: CASSLAGRNNQPQHF.

The genes are TRBV5-5 and TRBJ1-2. The CDR3 spans 15 residues. Germline V gene lookup returns CDR1 SGHKS and CDR2 YYEKEE (reference sequence). The CDR3 reads CASSLDRAGNYGYTF. Looking up the rest from reference TRBV5-5 and TRBJ1-2 gives the full variable domain: DAGVTQSPTHLIKTRGQQVTLRCSPISGHKSVSWYQQVLGQGPQFIFQYYEKEERGRGNFPDRFSARQFPNYSSELNVNALLLGDSALYLCASSLDRAGNYGYTFGSGTRLTVV.

This sequence joins TRBV3-1 and TRBJ2-7; TCRdb lists TRBD2, though no DNA is available to test this call. CDR3 length: 14 residues. CDR1 LGHDT and CDR2 YNNKEL come from the germline V gene (reference sequence). The CDR3 sequence is CASSRLRGDHEQYF.

The chain links TRBV3-1 to TRBJ2-7. Germline CDR1 and CDR2: LGHDT and YNNKEL (reference sequence). This CDR3 is built from 15 residues. CDR3 sequence reads: CASSQDPNSLSEQYF.

The chain combines TRBV29-1 with TRBJ2-7. The germline gives CDR1 SQVTM, CDR2 ANQGSEA. The CDR3 has 11 amino acids. CDR3 protein: CSVEDRYEQYF.

This chain connects TRBV30 to TRBJ2-1; TCRdb selects TRBD2, and the lack of DNA leaves this call unchecked. The CDR3 extends over 15 amino acids. Germline values: CDR1 GTSNPN, CDR2 SVGIG (reference sequence). CDR3 sequence reads: CAWSVAGGSYNEQFF.

V gene TRBV5-1 combines with J gene TRBJ2-5; as DNA is missing, the TRBD1 call by TCRdb cannot be tested. CDR1 SGHRS and CDR2 YFSETQ come from the germline V gene. CDR3 length: 14 amino acids. Here the CDR3 reads CASRTGQGWETQYF.

The chain joins TRBV15 to TRBJ2-3; the TCRdb D gene call, TRBD2, has no DNA to confirm it. The V gene's germline CDR1 is LNHNV and CDR2 YYDKDF (reference sequence). The CDR3 runs to 17 residues. CDR3 region: CATSRDRAGGYTDTQYF.

The chain recombines TRBV7-8 with TRBJ1-6. Germline V lookup: CDR1 SGHVS, CDR2 FQNEAQ. This CDR3 has 16 residues. The CDR3 sequence is CASSFYGSSYNSPLHF.

This chain uses TRBV5-1 with TRBJ1-4. Germline CDR1 SGHRS, CDR2 YFSETQ. This CDR3 contains 15 residues. The CDR3 reads CASPIDGATNEKLFF.

The rearrangement links TRBV19 to TRBJ2-1; the TRBD1 assignment by TCRdb is unverifiable without DNA. Germline V gene lookup returns CDR1 LNHDA and CDR2 SQIVND (reference sequence). The CDR3 extends over 15 amino acids. This CDR3 is CASTPGGSVYNEQFF.

This chain's CDR3 is CASSFRRITDTQYF. The V call is TRBV12-3 or TRBV12-4, the J call TRBJ2-3. This CDR3 has 14 amino acids.

This rearrangement joins TRBV5-4 to TRBJ2-1; the D gene TCRdb calls, TRBD2, cannot be checked with no DNA. The length of the CDR3 is 16 residues. Germline V gives CDR1 SGHNT, CDR2 YYREEE (reference sequence). CDR3 protein: CASSLVREFAYNEQFF.

This chain uses TRBV25-1 with TRBJ2-5; the D gene TCRdb calls, TRBD1, cannot be checked with no DNA. The germline V gene has CDR1 MGHDK and CDR2 SYGVNS. The CDR3 totals 16 residues. CDR3 residues: CASSDPGQGARETQYF.

This chain links TRBV20-1 with TRBJ2-1; TCRdb's D call, TRBD2, is unchecked because there is no DNA. Germline loops: CDR1 DFQATT, CDR2 SNEGSKA (reference sequence). The CDR3 length is 15 residues. The CDR3 sequence is CSPLAGDFPYNEQFF.

J is TRBJ2-7 and V is TRBV7-2; TCRdb's D call, TRBD1, is unchecked because there is no DNA. This CDR3 contains 16 residues. Germline V gives CDR1 SGHTA, CDR2 FQGNSA. CDR3 in amino acids: CASSLASGQGPYEQYF.

This chain uses TRBV20-1 with TRBJ2-5. The length of the CDR3 is 12 residues. Germline CDR1 is DFQATT and CDR2 is SNEGSKA (reference sequence). CDR3 protein: CSATVEEETQYF.